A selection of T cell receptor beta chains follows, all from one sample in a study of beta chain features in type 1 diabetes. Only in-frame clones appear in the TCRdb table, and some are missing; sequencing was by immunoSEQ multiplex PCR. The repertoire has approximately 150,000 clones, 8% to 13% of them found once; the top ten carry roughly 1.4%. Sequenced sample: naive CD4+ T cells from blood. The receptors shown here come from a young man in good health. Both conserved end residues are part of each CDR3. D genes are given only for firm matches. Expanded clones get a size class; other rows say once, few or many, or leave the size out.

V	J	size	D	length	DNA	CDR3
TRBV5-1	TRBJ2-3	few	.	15	TGCGCCAGCAGCTTGGCCGTGGCAGTTGCAGATACGCAGTATTTT	CASSLAVAVADTQYF
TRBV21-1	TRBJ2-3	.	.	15	.	CASSKFGGGTDTQYF
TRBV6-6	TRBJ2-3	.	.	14	TGTGCCAGCAGTCCTAGAACTAGCACAGATACGCAGTATTTT	CASSPRTSTDTQYF
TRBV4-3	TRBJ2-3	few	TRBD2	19	TGCGCCAGCAGCCGCTCGACTAGCGGGGGGGTCATGAGCACAGATACGCAGTATTTT	CASSRSTSGGVMSTDTQYF
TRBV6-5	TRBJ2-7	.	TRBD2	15	TGTGCCAGCAGGTCCGGGACTAGAAGCTCCTACGAGCAGTACTTC	CASRSGTRSSYEQYF
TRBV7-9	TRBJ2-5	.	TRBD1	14	TGTGCCAGCAGTTTCGACAGGGCTGGAGAGACCCAGTACTTC	CASSFDRAGETQYF
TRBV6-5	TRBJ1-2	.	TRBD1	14	TGTGCCAGCAGTTACTCGCAGGGGGACTATGGCTACACCTTC	CASSYSQGDYGYTF
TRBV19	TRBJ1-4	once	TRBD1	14	TGTGCCAGTAGTCGGACAGGGTATAATGAAAAACTGTTTTTT	CASSRTGYNEKLFF
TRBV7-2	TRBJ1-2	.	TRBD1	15	TGTGCCAGCAGCTTACAACGCGGGACAGTCTATGGCTACACCTTC	CASSLQRGTVYGYTF
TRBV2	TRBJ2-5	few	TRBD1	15	TGTGCCAGCAGTGAAGCGCGGGACAGGGTGGAGACCCAGTACTTC	CASSEARDRVETQYF
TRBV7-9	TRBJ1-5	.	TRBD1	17	TGTGCCAGCAGCTTAGAAGGGGGCGGTAATAGCAATCAGCCCCAGCATTTT	CASSLEGGGNSNQPQHF
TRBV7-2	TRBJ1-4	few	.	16	TGTGCCAGCAGCTTGTTCAGGGCTGGAGTCGATGAAAAACTGTTTTTT	CASSLFRAGVDEKLFF
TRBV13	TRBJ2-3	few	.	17	TGTGCCAGCAGCTTAGGCGGGGGTGGACATCGCGCAGATACGCAGTATTTT	CASSLGGGGHRADTQYF
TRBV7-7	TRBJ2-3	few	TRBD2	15	TGTGCCAGCAGCTTGACTAGCGGGGGGGCAGATACGCAGTATTTT	CASSLTSGGADTQYF
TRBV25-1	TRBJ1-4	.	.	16	TGTGCCAGCAGTCGAGGAGGGGCTGGGGTTCGCGAAAAACTGTTTTTT	CASSRGGAGVREKLFF
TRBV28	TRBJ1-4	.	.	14	TGTGCCAGCAAAGGACAGCTAGGTAATGAAAAACTGTTTTTT	CASKGQLGNEKLFF
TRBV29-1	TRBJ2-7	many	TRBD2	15	TGCAGCGAATGTAGGTGGCTAGCGGGGGGGCCCGAGCAGTACTTC	CSECRWLAGGPEQYF
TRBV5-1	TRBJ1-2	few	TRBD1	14	TGCGCCAGCAGCTGGGACAGGACTAACTATGGCTACACCTTC	CASSWDRTNYGYTF
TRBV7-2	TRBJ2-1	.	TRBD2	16	TGTGCCAGCAGCGCATGGACTAGCGGGGGGTCAAATGAGCAGTTCTTC	CASSAWTSGGSNEQFF
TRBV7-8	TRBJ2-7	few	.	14	TGTGCCAGCAGCTTACGCGGGGGCTTCAACGAGCAGTACTTC	CASSLRGGFNEQYF
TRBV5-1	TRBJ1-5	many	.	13	TGCGCCAGCAGCGCCGGACAAGATCAGCCCCAGCATTTT	CASSAGQDQPQHF